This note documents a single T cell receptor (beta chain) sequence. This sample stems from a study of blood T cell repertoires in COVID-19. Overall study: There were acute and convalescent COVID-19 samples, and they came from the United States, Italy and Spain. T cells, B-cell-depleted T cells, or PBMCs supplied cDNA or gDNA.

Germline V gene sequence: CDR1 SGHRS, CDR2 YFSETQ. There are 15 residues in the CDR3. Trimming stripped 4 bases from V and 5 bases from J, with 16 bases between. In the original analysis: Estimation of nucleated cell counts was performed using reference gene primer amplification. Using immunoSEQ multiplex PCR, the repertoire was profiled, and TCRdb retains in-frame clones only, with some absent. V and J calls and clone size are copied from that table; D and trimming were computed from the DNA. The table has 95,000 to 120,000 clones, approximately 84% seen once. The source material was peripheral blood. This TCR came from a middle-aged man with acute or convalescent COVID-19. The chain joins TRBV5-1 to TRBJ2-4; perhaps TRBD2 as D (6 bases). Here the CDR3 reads CASSPIGGGENIQYF. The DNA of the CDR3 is TGCGCCAGCAGCCCGATCGGGGGAGGTGAAAACATTCAGTACTTC.